This TCR beta chain appears in the sequencing data of a study of esophageal squamous cell carcinoma under preoperative chemotherapy (dated by TCRdb to the late 2010s). About the full investigation: TCR repertoires were profiled in both peripheral blood T cells and tumor-infiltrating lymphocytes. A handful of patients with primary esophageal squamous cell carcinoma made up the cohort. The study examined the effect of paclitaxel-nedaplatin chemotherapy on T-cell receptor repertoires in patients with esophageal squamous cell carcinoma. Repertoires from samples obtained before paclitaxel-nedaplatin therapy were compared with repertoires from samples obtained after paclitaxel-nedaplatin therapy. What the study reported, not specific to this receptor: Immediate and substantial changes in clonotype frequency were induced by paclitaxel-nedaplatin therapy, and contraction rather than amplification was more likely to be observed among abundant clones. Tumor-infiltrating lymphocytes after treatment appeared to come partly from peripheral T cells migrating into the tumor, rather than solely from local clonal changes. The cohort was small, with only 5 or 6 patients with esophageal squamous cell carcinoma analyzed. TCR diversity increased significantly in peripheral T cells after chemotherapy, but not in tumor-infiltrating lymphocytes.

As to this clonotype: The clone's antigen remains unknown. At one end the junction does not follow the germline gene, possibly because of a read error.

From the cysteine through the phenylalanine, the CDR3 covers 17 amino acids. Only CDR3 DNA is held: 51 bases, read in frame from base 1. The sample's time point label, in plain terms: after preoperative PTX-NDP chemotherapy. Paclitaxel-nedaplatin was administered to patients as preoperative chemotherapy before surgery. Library prep was done by PCR. TCRdb shows the sequencer as HiSeq X Ten. High-throughput sequencing was used to characterize TCR repertoires. The public sequencing data were trimmed at Q25 with fastp and processed into clonotypes with MiXCR by TCRdb, which kept only in-frame beta chains. Each record represents a unique CDR3 protein, reported with the most common genes and DNA among its rows. Here the sample has about 11,000 distinct CDR3 sequences; more than 60% occur a single time. The ten top clones hold roughly 29% of the sample.

This clonotype originated in a human donor with esophageal squamous cell carcinoma. The donor label of this sample is uncertain. This chain is built from TRBV12-3 or TRBV12-4 and TRBJ2-1, with the D assignment possibly TRBD1 or TRBD2, given 5 matching bases for each. This material was collected from a patient given preoperative chemotherapy. This receptor has the CDR3 CASTPGLQAVPTNAQYF. The DNA sequence is given as TGTGCCAGCACTCCGGGGCTCCAGGCTGTGCCCACAAATGCGCAGTATTTC.